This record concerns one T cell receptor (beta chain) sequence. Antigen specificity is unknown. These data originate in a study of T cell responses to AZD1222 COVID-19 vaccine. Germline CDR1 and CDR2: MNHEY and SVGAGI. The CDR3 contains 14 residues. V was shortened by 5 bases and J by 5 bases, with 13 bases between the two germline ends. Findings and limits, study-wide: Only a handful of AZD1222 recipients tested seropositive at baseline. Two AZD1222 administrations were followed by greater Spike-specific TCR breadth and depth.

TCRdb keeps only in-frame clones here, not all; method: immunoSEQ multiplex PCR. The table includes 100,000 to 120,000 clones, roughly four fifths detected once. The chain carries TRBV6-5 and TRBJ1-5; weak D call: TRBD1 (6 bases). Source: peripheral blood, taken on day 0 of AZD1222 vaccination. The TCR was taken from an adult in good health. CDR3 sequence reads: CASSPTGTDQPQHF. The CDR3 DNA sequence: TGTGCCAGCAGTCCTACAGGGACGGATCAGCCCCAGCATTTT.